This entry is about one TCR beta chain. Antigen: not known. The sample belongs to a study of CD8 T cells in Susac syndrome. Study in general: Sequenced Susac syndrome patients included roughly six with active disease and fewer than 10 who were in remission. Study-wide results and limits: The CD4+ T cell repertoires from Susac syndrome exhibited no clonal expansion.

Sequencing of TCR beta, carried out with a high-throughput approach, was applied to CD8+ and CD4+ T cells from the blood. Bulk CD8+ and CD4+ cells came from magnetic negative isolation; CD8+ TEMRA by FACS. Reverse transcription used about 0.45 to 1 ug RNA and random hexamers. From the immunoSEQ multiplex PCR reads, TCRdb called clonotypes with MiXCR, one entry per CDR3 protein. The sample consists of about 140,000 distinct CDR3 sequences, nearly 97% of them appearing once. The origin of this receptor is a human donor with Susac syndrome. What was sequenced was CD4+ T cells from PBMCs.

The CDR3 protein is CASSQVKSPGETQYF. DNA of the CDR3: TGTGCCAGCAGCCAAGTCAAGTCTCCCGGGGAGACCCAGTACTTC. The rearrangement joins TRBV4-2 to TRBJ2-5, with D unclear. The CDR3 runs to 15 residues. Trimming cost V 1 base and J 5 bases, with 14 bases left between them. Germline V CDR1 and CDR2: LGHNA, YNFKEQ.